This TCR beta chain was retrieved from a study of Ad26.COV2.S vaccination and SARS-CoV-2 variants. This CDR3 has 16 amino acids. Germline CDR1 reads SEHNR; CDR2 reads FQNEAQ (reference sequence). V dropped 3 bases and J dropped 9 bases, with 21 bases sitting between them. Treatment here: some 20 received Ad26.COV2.S at low or high dose, single or two shots; about 5 received placebo; per-sample allocation not given. Repertoires come from day 63 after the first vaccine or placebo injection. This clone appeared once. Sequenced by immunoSEQ multiplex PCR; TCRdb stores in-frame clones only, minus some. The sample includes about 440,000 clones, around 88% of them seen just once.

The material was peripheral blood, obtained in a trial of Ad26.COV2.S vaccine versus placebo. This chain uses TRBV7-9 with TRBJ2-1, with D perhaps matching TRBD1 or TRBD2 (6 bases each). This TCR derives from a person between 18 and 65 years old who received the Ad26.COV2.S COVID-19 vaccine or a placebo. This chain's CDR3 is CASSLEGGWDPFEQFF. In DNA, the CDR3 is TGTGCCAGCAGCTTGGAAGGGGGGTGGGATCCCTTTGAGCAGTTCTTC.